The 25 T cell receptor beta chains reported below all come from one sample, sequenced in a study of shared clonotypes between healthy human individuals (dated by TCRdb to 2019 to 2021). The library was generated by the immunoSEQ multiplex PCR assay. TCRdb's version of the immuneACCESS table is confined to in-frame rearrangements and falls short of the full clone set. An unresolved V gene accounts for under half of the shortfall where checked; the remainder is of unknown origin. The sample table records about 2 million clones; about 94% of these occur just once. The ten top clones hold less than 1.5% of the sample. CD8 naive samples were CD45RO-negative cells positively selected for CCR7, giving a CD45RA+CCR7+ population that excluded TemRA cells. Sequenced sample: naive CD8+ T cells sorted from blood. Sample cell subset or site, as interpreted from the label and publication: CD45RA+CCR7+. All receptors derive from a man aged 18 to 30 in good health.

Note on this clone: Other DNA sequences within the sample encode an identical CDR3. The V and J genes are TRBV2 and TRBJ1-1, with no clear D. Germline CDR1 is SNHLY and CDR2 is FYNNEI. CDR3 length: 14 residues. V lost 1 base, J lost 0 bases, and 6 bases lay in between. CDR3 in amino acids: CASSEDGLNTEAFF. As DNA, the CDR3 is TGTGCCAGCAGTGAAGACGGATTGAACACTGAAGCTTTCTTT.

CDR3 sequence: CAWEGTGGSYEQYF. DNA of the CDR3: TGTGCCTGGGAGGGGACAGGGGGGTCCTACGAGCAGTACTTC. The V gene is TRBV30, the J gene TRBJ2-7; 11 positions match TRBD1. J was trimmed by 1 base and V by 5 bases; bases with no gene match: 4. Germline loops: CDR1 GTSNPN, CDR2 SVGIG (reference sequence). The CDR3 is 14 amino acids.

The chain has TRBV30 and TRBJ1-5; D perhaps matches TRBD1 (6 bases). Germline-derived CDR1 and CDR2 are GTSNPN and SVGIG (reference sequence). The CDR3 runs to 14 residues. Trimming took off 2 bases at V and 4 bases at J, with 12 bases between the two ends. CDR3 nucleotides: TGTGCCTGGAGTTACGTAGGGGGGAATCAGCCCCAGCATTTT. Translating gives CAWSYVGGNQPQHF.

This chain joins TRBV4-1 and TRBJ1-3; D remains unclear. CDR1 and CDR2 from the germline V gene are MGHRA and YSYEKL. V was clipped by 0 bases and J by 3 bases, with 12 bases between them. The CDR3 runs 16 residues. CDR3 sequence (DNA): TGCGCCAGCAGCCAAGATCGTGCGGGGTTTGGAAACACCATATATTTT. Amino acids: CASSQDRAGFGNTIYF.

This chain uses TRBV19 with TRBJ2-5; 14 bases map to TRBD2. Per the germline V gene, CDR1 is LNHDA and CDR2 is SQIVND (reference sequence). The length of the CDR3 is 15 residues. V dropped 9 bases and J dropped 5; count of bases not matched to a gene: 8. This CDR3 is CASSGTSGGMETQYF. The DNA for the CDR3 is TGTGCCAGCTCCGGGACTAGCGGGGGCATGGAGACCCAGTACTTC.

The gene calls are TRBV10-2 and TRBJ2-7, with D possibly TRBD2 on 6 matching bases. This CDR3 is 13 amino acids long. Germline assignment: CDR1 WSHSY and CDR2 SAAADI. V shed 6 bases and J shed 2 bases, with 11 bases lying between them. The CDR3 DNA sequence: TGCGCCAGCAGATTTCCGGGGGCCTACGAGCAGTACTTC. Translation gives CASRFPGAYEQYF.

The chain combines TRBV7-6 with TRBJ2-1; D might be TRBD1 (5 bases). There are 14 residues in the CDR3. Germline V gives CDR1 SGHVS, CDR2 FNYEAQ. The V end lost 5 bases, the J end lost 8 bases, and 16 bases lay between the germline ends. CDR3 nucleotide sequence: TGTGCCAGCAGCCCTCTCAAGGGGCAGGATGAGCAGTTCTTC. This gives the protein CASSPLKGQDEQFF.

This chain uses TRBV6-6 with TRBJ2-1; unclear D gene. Trimming took 8 bases from V and 5 from J, leaving 10 bases between them. CDR3 length equals 12 residues. Germline CDR1 reads MNHNY; CDR2 reads SVGAGI (reference sequence). CDR3 sequence (DNA): TGTGCCAGCTGGCTAGACGACAATGAGCAGTTCTTC. This translates into CASWLDDNEQFF.

This rearrangement joins TRBV7-8 to TRBJ2-1; the match to TRBD2 covers 13 bases. Germline V gene lookup returns CDR1 SGHVS and CDR2 FQNEAQ. Trimming at V came to 1 base and at J to 8 bases, leaving 11 bases not matched to a gene. The CDR3 length is 18 residues. The CDR3, as DNA: TGTGCCAGCAGCTTAGGACTAGCGGGGGGCCCGCAAGCGGATGAGCAGTTCTTC. Protein sequence: CASSLGLAGGPQADEQFF.

A single count supports this clone. The CDR3 DNA reads as TGTGCCAGCAGTTTATTGCGGGAGGCCCCCTACAATGAGCAGTTCTTC. It translates to CASSLLREAPYNEQFF. The chain uses TRBV28 and TRBJ2-1; 8 bases match TRBD2. The CDR3 has 16 amino acids. Germline V gene sequence: CDR1 MDHEN, CDR2 SYDVKM. The ends lost 1 base at V and 2 bases at J; junction bases unmatched: 4.

Only one count was recorded for this clone. Other DNA sequences in the sample encode the same CDR3. The chain joins TRBV27 to TRBJ2-7; 10 bases are shared with TRBD1. The CDR3 covers 15 residues. Germline V gene sequence: CDR1 MNHEY, CDR2 SMNVEV (reference sequence). Trimming removed 2 bases from V and 3 bases from J; junction bases left unmatched: 4. The CDR3 bases are TGTGCCAGCAGTTTAATCGGGACAGGGGTCTACGAGCAGTACTTC. This sequence encodes CASSLIGTGVYEQYF.

This clone was seen once. The V call is TRBV6-5, the J call TRBJ1-1, with D maybe TRBD1 (5 bases). V lost 3 bases and J 4 bases, leaving 15 bases between the germline ends. Germline loops: CDR1 MNHEY, CDR2 SVGAGI. There are 15 residues in the CDR3. CDR3 in amino acids: CASSYLGTTGTEAFF. The CDR3, as DNA: TGTGCCAGCAGTTATCTTGGAACAACAGGCACTGAAGCTTTCTTT.

This sequence joins TRBV27 and TRBJ2-6; maybe TRBD2 (5 bases). The CDR3 loop spans 18 amino acids. Trimming shortened V by 0 bases and J by 0 bases, and 12 bases separated the two germline ends. Germline CDR1 reads MNHEY; CDR2 reads SMNVEV (reference sequence). This chain's CDR3 is CASSLSPAGGSGANVLTF. CDR3 sequence (DNA): TGTGCCAGCAGTTTATCTCCCGCGGGTGGCTCTGGGGCCAACGTCCTGACTTTC. The full variable domain, with the rest looked up from reference TRBV27 and TRBJ2-6, is EAQVTQNPRYLITVTGKKLTVTCSQNMNHEYMSWYRQDPGLGLRQIYYSMNVEVTDKGDVPEGYKVSRKEKRNFPLILESPSPNQTSLYFCASSLSPAGGSGANVLTFGAGSRLTVL.

V and J are TRBV5-1 and TRBJ2-5, with D tentatively TRBD1 or TRBD2 (6 bases each). The ends were cut back, 0 bases at V and 5 bases at J, with 14 bases in the middle. The CDR3 sequence is 15 residues long. CDR1 SGHRS and CDR2 YFSETQ come from the germline V gene. The CDR3 here is CASSLVGGRMETQYF. DNA for the CDR3: TGCGCCAGCAGCTTGGTTGGGGGGCGGATGGAGACCCAGTACTTC.

CDR3 loop: CASSYRLAGARSDEQFF. The CDR3 coding sequence is TGTGCCAGCAGCTACCGACTAGCGGGAGCCCGGTCAGATGAGCAGTTCTTC. The chain carries TRBV7-9 and TRBJ2-1; 12 positions agree with TRBD2. The CDR3 contains 17 residues. The junction had 12 bases not matched to a gene; V was cut back by 4 bases and J by 8 bases. The germline V gene encodes CDR1 SEHNR and CDR2 FQNEAQ (reference sequence).

The genes are TRBV6-5 and TRBJ1-1; no clear D gene. Between the trimmed V and J ends, which lost 6 bases and 6 bases, there was a span of 8 bases. Germline lookup yields CDR1 MNHEY and CDR2 SVGAGI. The CDR3 runs 11 residues. The CDR3 protein is CASSHLAEAFF. The DNA of the CDR3 is TGTGCCAGCAGCCACCTCGCTGAAGCTTTCTTT.

The gene calls are TRBV5-8 and TRBJ2-2, with a weak D call TRBD2 (6 bases). The CDR3 covers 15 residues. Germline CDR1 SGHTS, CDR2 YDEGEE. Trimming pared 2 bases from V and 4 bases from J, leaving 12 bases between. CDR3 DNA: TGTGCCAGCAGCTTCGGACGGGGGATCACCGGGGAGCTGTTTTTT. Its protein product is CASSFGRGITGELFF.

V and J are TRBV9 and TRBJ2-2, with 10 bases aligning to TRBD2. The V and J ends lost 3 bases and 8 bases, in that order; junction bases with no gene match: 13. Germline assignment: CDR1 SGDLS and CDR2 YYNGEE. The CDR3 spans 17 residues. The CDR3 loop reads CASSGPFSGRSVGELFF. The DNA for the CDR3 is TGTGCCAGCAGCGGGCCCTTTAGCGGGAGGAGTGTAGGGGAGCTGTTTTTT.

The chain is built from TRBV9 and TRBJ2-7; 9 bases agree with TRBD2. The V segment lost 4 bases and the J segment 3 bases; nucleotides outside the gene matches: 8. Per germline, CDR1 SGDLS and CDR2 YYNGEE. The CDR3 totals 15 residues. The chain's CDR3 is CASSSGGQGDYEQYF. The CDR3 DNA reads as TGTGCCAGCAGCAGCGGGGGGCAGGGTGACTACGAGCAGTACTTC.

This clone has a single count. The chain has TRBV7-6 and TRBJ2-7; possible D gene TRBD2, 5 bases. The CDR3 is made up of 16 amino acids. Trimming removed 1 base from V and 4 bases from J, with 17 bases in between. CDR1 is SGHVS, CDR2 FNYEAQ, per germline. This CDR3 is CASSLGAARELYEQYF. As DNA, the CDR3 is TGTGCCAGCAGCTTAGGCGCGGCAAGGGAGCTGTACGAGCAGTACTTC. The full variable domain, with the rest looked up from reference TRBV7-6 and TRBJ2-7, is GAGVSQSPRYKVTKRGQDVALRCDPISGHVSLYWYRQALGQGPEFLTYFNYEAQQDKSGLPNDRFSAERPEGSISTLTIQRTEQRDSAMYRCASSLGAARELYEQYFGPGTRLTVT.

This chain connects TRBV4-3 to TRBJ2-1; D is undetermined. Trimming left V 4 bases short and J 2 bases short, with 9 bases between. From germline, CDR1 is LGHNA and CDR2 YSLEER. The CDR3 is made up of 14 amino acids. Here the CDR3 DNA reads TGCGCCAGCAGCCTCGGATGGGCCTACAATGAGCAGTTCTTC. Its protein is CASSLGWAYNEQFF.

The CDR3 here is CATRVGGNNEQFF. CDR3 in DNA: TGTGCCACCAGGGTGGGGGGCAACAATGAGCAGTTCTTC. J is TRBJ2-1 and V is TRBV15; D is perhaps TRBD1 or TRBD2 (6 bases each). CDR3 length: 13 residues. Germline V lookup: CDR1 LNHNV, CDR2 YYDKDF (reference sequence). V gave up 6 bases and J gave up 5 bases, with 11 bases separating them.

This chain links TRBV4-2 with TRBJ2-1; D gene unclear. CDR3 length: 16 amino acids. The ends were cut back, 4 bases at V and 8 bases at J, with 21 bases in the middle. CDR1 is LGHNA, CDR2 YNFKEQ, per germline. The CDR3 loop reads CASSPAHRPALDEQFF. CDR3 bases: TGTGCCAGCAGCCCAGCACACAGACCAGCGTTGGATGAGCAGTTCTTC.

This chain joins TRBV5-6 and TRBJ2-7; 9 positions match TRBD1. CDR1 SGHDT and CDR2 YYEEEE come from the germline V gene. The junction had 4 bases not matched to a gene; V was cut back by 3 bases and J by 6 bases. The CDR3 is 13 amino acids. This chain's CDR3 is CASSYGTGTEQYF. The DNA for the CDR3 is TGTGCCAGCAGCTACGGGACAGGGACCGAGCAGTACTTC.

The count of this clone is one. The chain employs TRBV6-5 and TRBJ2-7, with TRBD1 identical over 10 bases. V lost 2 bases and J lost 6; bases outside the gene matches: 4. Germline V gives CDR1 MNHEY, CDR2 SVGAGI. This CDR3 has 14 amino acids. The CDR3 sequence is CASSYAGTGVEQYF. The DNA of the CDR3 is TGTGCCAGCAGTTACGCCGGGACAGGGGTCGAGCAGTACTTC.